A selection of T cell receptor beta chains follows, all from one sample in a study of blood T cell repertoires in COVID-19. This table comes from immunoSEQ multiplex PCR, and its TCRdb copy is limited to in-frame clones, with some not included. The table includes fewer than 85,000 clones, more than 60% detected once. Sequenced material: peripheral blood. These receptors were taken from a man between 60 and 75 years old with acute or convalescent COVID-19. The CDR3 runs from the conserved cysteine through the conserved F or W. D genes are given only for firm matches. Rows may omit the clone size; those that give it use once, few, many or a size class.

v_gene	d_gene	len	j_gene	abundance	CDR3aa	CDR3nt
TRBV19	-	14	TRBJ2-1	-	CASRTSMNTNEQFF	TGTGCCAGTAGAACTAGTATGAATACCAATGAGCAGTTCTTC
TRBV5-1	-	17	TRBJ2-2	-	CASSLGSGYPNTGELFF	TGCGCCAGCAGCTTGGGGTCAGGCTACCCGAACACCGGGGAGCTGTTTTTT
TRBV19	TRBD2	15	TRBJ2-3	-	CASRGLVRRTDTQYF	TGTGCCAGTAGGGGACTAGTAAGGCGCACAGATACGCAGTATTTT
TRBV3-1/TRBV3-2	-	13	TRBJ1-1	once	CASSVLQGAEAFF	TGTGCCAGCAGCGTTCTGCAGGGCGCTGAAGCTTTCTTT
TRBV5-1	-	18	TRBJ2-3	once	CASSYPADIGRSTDTQYF	TGCGCCAGCAGCTATCCAGCGGATATTGGGAGAAGCACAGATACGCAGTATTTT
TRBV7-9	TRBD1	16	TRBJ1-3	-	CASSSSTGKTGNTIYF	TGTGCCAGCAGCTCATCGACAGGGAAGACCGGAAACACCATATATTTT
TRBV21-1	-	15	TRBJ1-1	-	CASSRLTGRNTEAFF	TGTGCCAGCAGCAGACTGACAGGGAGGAACACTGAAGCTTTCTTT
TRBV27	TRBD1	15	TRBJ2-5	-	CASSTRDRHGETQYF	TGTGCCAGCAGTACCAGGGACAGGCATGGGGAGACCCAGTACTTC
TRBV7-9	TRBD1	15	TRBJ2-7	-	CASSSSGTADYEQYF	TGTGCCAGCAGCTCGTCCGGGACAGCCGACTACGAGCAGTACTTC
TRBV19	-	14	TRBJ2-1	-	CASIKGSGVNEQFF	TGTGCCAGTATCAAGGGATCGGGGGTCAATGAGCAGTTCTTC
TRBV2	TRBD1	15	TRBJ2-7	-	CASSGAGTGGSEQYF	TGTGCCAGCAGTGGTGCCGGGACAGGGGGCTCTGAGCAGTACTTC
TRBV7-3	-	15	TRBJ2-1	-	CASSRLVAGRNEQFF	TGTGCCAGCAGCCGTCTCGTGGCTGGTCGAAATGAGCAGTTCTTC
TRBV28	-	15	TRBJ2-5	-	CASSFKRRDKETQYF	TGTGCCAGCAGTTTCAAGCGCCGGGACAAAGAGACCCAGTACTTC
TRBV7-2	-	13	TRBJ2-1	-	CASSLGDNNEQFF	TGTGCCAGCAGCTTAGGGGACAACAATGAGCAGTTCTTC
TRBV9	TRBD2	15	TRBJ2-1	-	CASSPRTSGLNEQFF	TGTGCCAGCAGCCCCCGGACTAGCGGGCTAAATGAGCAGTTCTTC
TRBV24-1	TRBD2	16	TRBJ2-5	-	CATSESLSGGAETQYF	TGTGCCACCAGTGAATCCCTTAGCGGGGGGGCGGAGACCCAGTACTTC
TRBV5-6	TRBD1	11	TRBJ1-1	-	CASSQDRVDFF	TGTGCCAGCAGTCAGGACAGGGTGGATTTCTTT
TRBV28	-	17	TRBJ1-6	-	CASSLEPGRTYNSPLHF	TGTGCCAGCAGTTTGGAACCGGGGAGGACTTATAATTCACCCCTCCACTTT
TRBV7-9	TRBD2	15	TRBJ2-5	-	CASSLLAGGGETQYF	TGTGCCAGCAGCTTACTAGCGGGGGGCGGTGAGACCCAGTACTTC
TRBV19	-	16	TRBJ1-4	-	CASSIGPGSANEKLFF	TGTGCCAGTAGTATAGGGCCAGGGTCGGCTAATGAAAAACTGTTTTTT
TRBV21-1	-	17	TRBJ1-2	few	CASSTLLGSGQTYGYTF	TGTGCCAGCAGCACCCTGCTTGGGTCGGGACAGACCTATGGCTACACCTTC
TRBV5-4	-	10	TRBJ1-5	-	CASSLLLPFF	TGTGCCAGCAGCTTGCTCCTCCCTTTTTTT
TRBV18	-	14	TRBJ1-4	-	CASSPSREGEKLFF	TGTGCCAGCTCACCGAGCCGGGAAGGTGAAAAACTGTTTTTT
TRBV28	TRBD1	13	TRBJ2-7	few	CASRPGGSYEQYF	TGTGCCAGCAGACCAGGGGGCTCCTACGAGCAGTACTTC
TRBV27	TRBD2	18	TRBJ2-6	once	CASSRPGLAGSGANVLTF	TGTGCCAGCAGTCGTCCGGGACTAGCGGGTAGTGGGGCCAACGTCCTGACTTTC
TRBV5-6	-	15	TRBJ1-6	-	CASSLWQGENSPLHF	TGTGCCAGCAGCTTGTGGCAGGGCGAAAATTCACCCCTCCACTTT
TRBV19	-	15	TRBJ1-2	once	CASSIRAGENYGYTF	TGTGCCAGTAGTATAAGGGCAGGGGAGAACTATGGCTACACCTTC
TRBV3-1/TRBV3-2	TRBD2	16	TRBJ2-3	-	CASSLRTSGSTDTQYF	TGTGCCAGCAGCCTCAGGACTAGCGGTAGCACAGATACGCAGTATTTT
TRBV19	-	14	TRBJ2-7	once	CASSLRGQIYEQYF	TGTGCCAGTAGTCTCCGTGGGCAAATCTACGAGCAGTACTTC
TRBV24-1	TRBD1	18	TRBJ2-6	-	CATSDPSTGGRGANVLTF	TGTGCCACCAGTGATCCATCTACAGGGGGTCGCGGGGCCAACGTCCTGACTTTC
TRBV7-3	TRBD1	17	TRBJ2-2	-	CASSLGINRGDTGELFF	TGTGCCAGCAGCTTAGGAATAAACAGGGGGGACACCGGGGAGCTGTTTTTT
TRBV20-1	-	12	TRBJ2-3	-	CSASRGTDTQYF	TGCAGTGCTAGTAGAGGCACAGATACGCAGTATTTT
TRBV5-4	TRBD2	15	TRBJ2-1	-	CASSDSGLAGAEQFF	TGTGCCAGCAGCGACTCAGGACTAGCGGGAGCTGAGCAGTTCTTC
TRBV2	-	15	TRBJ1-5	few	CASTWSASGRQPQHF	TGTGCCAGCACCTGGTCCGCGTCAGGGCGTCAGCCCCAGCATTTT
TRBV19	TRBD2	14	TRBJ2-1	-	CASRLAGAGNEQFF	TGTGCCAGTAGGTTGGCGGGAGCAGGCAATGAGCAGTTCTTC
TRBV4-1	-	17	TRBJ2-3	-	CASSRGDDGFGTDTQYF	TGCGCCAGCAGCCGGGGGGATGATGGATTTGGGACAGATACGCAGTATTTT
TRBV6-2/TRBV6-3	TRBD1	14	TRBJ1-4	-	CASSKTGGSEKLFF	TGTGCCAGCAGCAAGACAGGGGGAAGTGAAAAACTGTTTTTT
TRBV6-4	TRBD2	16	TRBJ2-3	-	CASSDVRGGASDTQYF	TGTGCCAGCAGTGATGTCCGCGGGGGGGCTTCAGATACGCAGTATTTT
TRBV3-1/TRBV3-2	TRBD1	15	TRBJ1-2	once	CASSQTTGGTYGYTF	TGTGCCAGCAGCCAAACGACAGGGGGGACCTATGGCTACACCTTC
TRBV2	-	13	TRBJ2-5	-	CASSVFGRETQYF	TGTGCCAGCAGTGTTTTTGGCCGAGAGACCCAGTACTTC
TRBV13	-	14	TRBJ2-5	-	CASSLRQPQETQYF	TGTGCCAGCAGCTTACGACAGCCCCAAGAGACCCAGTACTTC
TRBV5-1	-	13	TRBJ2-3	few	CASSLASRDTQYF	TGCGCCAGCAGCTTGGCTAGCAGAGATACGCAGTATTTT
TRBV18	TRBD1	15	TRBJ2-2	many	CASSKDRVETGELFF	TGTGCCAGCTCAAAGGACAGGGTTGAAACCGGGGAGCTGTTTTTT
TRBV18	-	14	TRBJ1-1	-	CASSPRTVNTEAFF	TGTGCCAGCTCACCACGTACGGTGAACACTGAAGCTTTCTTT
TRBV14	-	12	TRBJ2-1	-	CASSQGGLEQFF	TGTGCCAGCAGCCAGGGGGGTCTTGAGCAGTTCTTC
TRBV10-3	-	15	TRBJ1-2	-	CAISESEKGNYGYTF	TGTGCCATCAGTGAGTCGGAGAAGGGGAACTATGGCTACACCTTC
TRBV20-1	-	13	TRBJ1-6	-	CSASSASNSPLHF	TGCAGTGCTAGTTCCGCGAGTAATTCACCCCTCCACTTT
TRBV7-9	-	19	TRBJ2-6	once	CASSLTFGRLHSGANVLTF	TGTGCCAGCAGCTTAACTTTTGGGAGGCTCCACTCTGGGGCCAACGTCCTGACTTTC
TRBV2	-	14	TRBJ1-5	medium-sized	CASKSIGGNQPQHF	TGTGCCAGCAAGAGTATCGGGGGGAATCAGCCCCAGCATTTT
TRBV19	TRBD1	21	TRBJ1-2	-	CASSIDPGGTGTPKYGYGYTF	TGTGCCAGTAGTATAGATCCAGGGGGAACCGGGACCCCGAAGTACGGCTATGGCTACACCTTC
TRBV11-2	-	17	TRBJ2-2	-	CASSSLSGVIITGELFF	TGTGCCAGCAGCTCCCTTAGTGGAGTAATAATCACCGGGGAGCTGTTTTTT
TRBV10-3	-	14	TRBJ2-2	-	CASGGAGNSGELFF	TGTGCCTCCGGCGGGGCGGGAAATTCCGGGGAGCTGTTTTTT
TRBV11-2	TRBD2	16	TRBJ2-2	few	CASSLLLAGSTGELFF	TGTGCCAGCAGCCTACTACTAGCGGGGTCCACCGGGGAGCTGTTTTTT